This T cell receptor (beta chain) was documented in a study of vaccination effects on CD4 cells after COVID-19. For the study at large: Peptides at roughly 10 ug/ml and IL-2 at 9 to 10 IU/ml were added to some 2 million PBMC per well.

Remarks on this clone: As yet, its antigen is unknown.

The assay was immunoSEQ multiplex PCR, and TCRdb's table has in-frame clones only and misses some. Among tens of thousands of clones listed, 70% to 85% were seen once. Culturing for roughly 9 days preceded CD4+ T cell isolation. Either the mRNA-1273 or the BNT162b2 vaccine was given to participants as two doses. None of the vaccinated had previously contracted SARS-CoV-2, and their nucleocapsid antibodies tested negative. On both days 3 and 7, half of the culture medium was replaced with IL-2 medium. With 4 bases removed from V and 2 bases from J, the gap between germline ends came to 15 bases. Germline V gene lookup returns CDR1 LGHDT and CDR2 YNNKEL (reference sequence). This CDR3 contains 15 residues. Findings and limits, study-wide: The study found marked clonal contraction of infection- and vaccine-induced clones late after vaccination.

This rearrangement joins TRBV3-1 (or the pseudogene TRBV3-2) to TRBJ2-7; TRBD2 might be the D (6 bases). Sequenced here: CD4+ T cells from PBMCs cultured without peptide, sampled after COVID-19 vaccination. This sequence originates from a human donor who received a COVID-19 vaccine. CDR3 sequence: CASSRGQGGPYEQYF. CDR3 DNA sequence: TGTGCCAGCAGCCGCGGGCAGGGAGGTCCCTACGAGCAGTACTTC.